One and the same sample provided the 17 T cell receptor beta chains below, sequenced in a study of cytotoxic CD8 clonotypes in ibrutinib-treated CLL. Sequencing was performed with immunoSEQ multiplex PCR; in TCRdb, only in-frame clones are kept and a portion is missing. The sample contains over 20,000 clones, approximately 81% of which appear only once. Sequenced here: PBMCs, sampled before ibrutinib treatment. These receptors originate from a human donor with chronic lymphocytic leukemia.

This chain joins TRBV19 and TRBJ2-1, with D possibly matching TRBD1 (5 bases). Germline assignment: CDR1 LNHDA and CDR2 SQIVND (reference sequence). This CDR3 contains 15 residues. With 7 bases removed from V and 7 bases from J, the gap between germline ends came to 20 bases. CDR3 sequence reads: CASNPDGRVVNEQFF. The CDR3 nucleotides read TGTGCCAGTAACCCCGACGGCAGGGTAGTAAATGAGCAGTTCTTC.

The chain's CDR3 is CASSLNMRQGYYEQYF. The CDR3 DNA sequence: TGTGCCAGCAGCTTGAATATGAGACAGGGTTACTACGAGCAGTACTTC. The J gene is TRBJ2-7, the V gene TRBV5-5, with 7 positions matching TRBD1. V lost 1 base, J lost 3 bases, and 10 bases stayed unmatched. CDR3 length: 16 residues. The germline gives CDR1 SGHKS, CDR2 YYEKEE (reference sequence). Using reference TRBV5-5 and TRBJ2-7 for the parts outside the CDR3, the full variable domain is DAGVTQSPTHLIKTRGQQVTLRCSPISGHKSVSWYQQVLGQGPQFIFQYYEKEERGRGNFPDRFSARQFPNYSSELNVNALLLGDSALYLCASSLNMRQGYYEQYFGPGTRLTVT.

This rearrangement joins TRBV19 to TRBJ1-5; D call uncertain. Trimming shortened V by 8 bases and J by 5 bases, and 19 bases separated the two germline ends. This CDR3 is built from 15 residues. CDR1 LNHDA and CDR2 SQIVND come from the germline V gene (reference sequence). The DNA of the CDR3 is TGTGCCAGTCATAAGGACGGAGAAAGACATCAGCCCCAGCATTTT. Amino acid sequence: CASHKDGERHQPQHF.

The V call is TRBV9, the J call TRBJ1-5, with D possibly matching TRBD1 (5 bases). Germline CDR1 and CDR2: SGDLS and YYNGEE. Trimming stripped 0 bases from V and 7 bases from J, with 14 bases between. This CDR3 contains 15 residues. Written as DNA, the CDR3 is TGTGCCAGCAGCGTAGCCGACAGCCTGAACCAGCCCCAGCATTTT. Translation gives CASSVADSLNQPQHF.

This sequence joins TRBV9 and TRBJ1-5, with D unclear. Germline values: CDR1 SGDLS, CDR2 YYNGEE. The V end was cut by 9 bases, the J end by 8 bases, with 15 bases between. The CDR3 is made up of 12 amino acids. In DNA form, the CDR3 reads TGTGCCACTTCGATGGGCGGGGAGCCCCAGCATTTT. Translation: CATSMGGEPQHF.

This sequence joins TRBV25-1 and TRBJ2-3; possible D gene TRBD2, 5 bases. The CDR3 sequence is 16 residues long. The germline CDR1 and CDR2 sequences are MGHDK and SYGVNS. V was trimmed by 3 bases and J by 6 bases, leaving 19 bases between them. CDR3 sequence: CASSEFGRADGDTQYF. In DNA form, the CDR3 reads TGTGCCAGCAGTGAGTTTGGGCGGGCCGATGGGGATACGCAGTATTTT.

The rearrangement links TRBV30 to TRBJ1-1; D remains ambiguous. CDR1 is GTSNPN, CDR2 SVGIG, per germline (reference sequence). Trimming removed 4 bases at V and 7 bases at J, with 10 bases between. The CDR3 runs 11 residues. The CDR3 DNA reads as TGTGCCTGGAACTTGAAACGTGAAGCTTTCTTT. Its protein product is CAWNLKREAFF.

The CDR3 DNA reads as TGTGCCAGCAGCTTACGCGGACTAGCGGGAGGGCCCTACGAGCAGTACTTC. This gives the protein CASSLRGLAGGPYEQYF. This sequence joins TRBV7-2 and TRBJ2-7; TRBD2 matches 15 bases. Per the germline V gene, CDR1 is SGHTA and CDR2 is FQGNSA. Trimming at V came to 2 bases and at J to 2 bases, leaving 4 bases not matched to a gene. The CDR3 is 17 amino acids.

The rearrangement joins TRBV29-1 to TRBJ2-7; D is unresolved. The germline V gene encodes CDR1 SQVTM and CDR2 ANQGSEA. Trimming took off 1 base at V and 5 bases at J, with 6 bases between the two ends. This CDR3 has 11 amino acids. DNA of the CDR3: TGCAGCGTTGAAGTGGGCAACGAGCAGTACTTC. This gives the protein CSVEVGNEQYF.

CDR3 amino acids: CASKTELTGNQPQHF. The CDR3 bases are TGTGCCAGCAAAACGGAGCTGACAGGCAATCAGCCCCAGCATTTT. The chain recombines TRBV2 with TRBJ1-5; possibly TRBD1 for D (5 bases). Trimming cost V 7 bases and J 2 bases, with 15 bases left between them. Germline V gene sequence: CDR1 SNHLY, CDR2 FYNNEI. The CDR3 is made up of 15 amino acids.

CDR3 nucleotides: TGTGCCAGCGGAAAAGAGGGGACATGGGGATCCGGGGAGCTGTTTTTT. This sequence encodes CASGKEGTWGSGELFF. The chain has TRBV7-9 and TRBJ2-2, with a tentative D call TRBD1 (6 bases). V lost 8 bases and J lost 6, with 22 bases in between. Germline lookup yields CDR1 SEHNR and CDR2 FQNEAQ (reference sequence). The CDR3 consists of 16 residues. Variable domain in full (rest from reference TRBV7-9 and TRBJ2-2): DTGVSQNPRHKITKRGQNVTFRCDPISEHNRLYWYRQTLGQGPEFLTYFQNEAQLEKSRLLSDRFSAERPKGSFSTLEIQRTEQGDSAMYLCASGKEGTWGSGELFFGEGSRLTVL.

This rearrangement joins TRBV5-1 to TRBJ2-7; 12 nucleotides match TRBD2. This CDR3 has 15 amino acids. J gave up 2 bases and V 1 base, and 1 base lay outside the gene matches. CDR1 and CDR2 (germline): SGHRS, YFSETQ. The chain's CDR3 is CASSLRLAGAYEQYF. CDR3 nucleotide sequence: TGCGCCAGCAGCTTGCGACTAGCGGGAGCCTACGAGCAGTACTTC.

J is TRBJ2-2 and V is TRBV18, with 7 positions matching TRBD1. After removal of 4 bases from V and 2 bases from J, the junction contained 7 bases not matched to a gene. The CDR3 extends over 16 amino acids. The V gene's germline CDR1 is KGHSH and CDR2 LQKENI. DNA for the CDR3: TGTGCCAGCTCACGAATGGGACAGCTCAACACCGGGGAGCTGTTTTTT. Protein product: CASSRMGQLNTGELFF.

The chain is built from TRBV18 and TRBJ2-1, with D possibly being TRBD1 (6 bases). The CDR3 sequence is 14 residues long. Per the germline V gene, CDR1 is KGHSH and CDR2 is LQKENI. Trimming cost V 3 bases and J 4 bases, with 10 bases left between them. The CDR3: CASSPRQDYNEQFF. CDR3 sequence (DNA): TGTGCCAGCTCACCGCGACAGGATTACAATGAGCAGTTCTTC.

The rearrangement joins TRBV9 to TRBJ1-1; TRBD1 aligns across 11 bases. Germline lookup yields CDR1 SGDLS and CDR2 YYNGEE. This CDR3 has 15 residues. J was trimmed by 4 bases and V by 4 bases; bases with no gene match: 6. The DNA for the CDR3 is TGTGCCAGCAGCCCACGGACAGGGGGCAGCACTGAAGCTTTCTTT. Translation: CASSPRTGGSTEAFF.

This clone was found once. V gene TRBV28 combines with J gene TRBJ2-2; the match to TRBD2 covers 15 bases. The V gene end was trimmed by 5 bases and the J gene end by 6 bases; junction bases not matched to a gene: 4. The germline CDR1 and CDR2 sequences are MDHEN and SYDVKM. The CDR3 is 16 amino acids. The CDR3 protein is CASSPRTSGRAGELFF. CDR3 coding DNA: TGTGCCAGCAGTCCCCGGACTAGCGGGAGGGCCGGGGAGCTGTTTTTT.

The rearrangement uses TRBV18 and TRBJ2-2; D remains unclear. The germline V gene encodes CDR1 KGHSH and CDR2 LQKENI. V lost 4 bases to trimming and J lost 0 bases, with 3 bases between them. The CDR3 spans 13 residues. CDR3 nucleotide sequence: TGTGCCAGCTCACTTTCGAACACCGGGGAGCTGTTTTTT. It translates to CASSLSNTGELFF.